This T cell receptor beta chain comes out of a study of blood T cell repertoires in COVID-19. Turning to the study itself: The samples span acute and convalescent COVID-19 from the United States, Italy and Spain. T cells, B-cell-depleted T cells, or PBMCs provided the cDNA or gDNA that served as material.

Here immunoSEQ multiplex PCR was the method, and the copy in TCRdb shows in-frame clones only, minus some. This sample has about 250,000 clones, with 85% found just once. The sample consisted of peripheral blood. The sequence was collected from an older woman with active or convalescent COVID-19.

The CDR3 sequence: CASRTRGADTEAFF. CDR3 bases: TGTGCCAGCAGGACACGGGGGGCTGACACTGAAGCTTTCTTT. The chain links TRBV3-1 (or the pseudogene TRBV3-2) to TRBJ1-1; tentatively, D is TRBD1 (6 bases). The CDR3 length is 14 residues. Germline V gene lookup returns CDR1 LGHDT and CDR2 YNNKEL (reference sequence). The germline V and J ends were trimmed by 6 bases and 3 bases, with 14 bases remaining between them.